Below, one T cell receptor beta chain is given with its context. Its antigen is not identified. The data derive from a study of T cell responses to AZD1222 COVID-19 vaccine. Sequencing used immunoSEQ multiplex PCR; TCRdb keeps in-frame clones, though not all of them. This table has fewer than 150,000 clones, roughly 91% appearing once. Study-level results: Vaccination with two AZD1222 doses was followed by a rise in Spike-specific TCR breadth and depth. Just a handful of people given AZD1222 tested seropositive at baseline.

This CDR3 has 14 amino acids. Germline V gene lookup returns CDR1 KGHSH and CDR2 LQKENI. The V gene lost 2 bases and the J gene lost 5 bases, with 10 bases spanning the gap. J is TRBJ1-5 and V is TRBV18, with a weak D call TRBD1 (5 bases). The sequence came from an adult who received the AZD1222 COVID-19 vaccine. The source material was peripheral blood, sampled 28 days after the second AZD1222 dose. In DNA form, the CDR3 reads TGTGCCAGCTCACCAGGGGAGGGGTATCAGCCCCAGCATTTT. Protein sequence: CASSPGEGYQPQHF.